This entry lists 14 T cell receptor beta chains sequenced from one sample in a study of long-term antiretroviral therapy in people with HIV. They ran version v3.0 of the immunoSEQ assay at survey level. Some clones are missing from TCRdb's copy, which holds only in-frame ones; the method was immunoSEQ multiplex PCR. The sample lists 25,000 to 30,000 clones, about 82% occurring once. This sample comprised unsorted PBMCs, obtained 0.8 years before starting antiretroviral therapy. Receptors originate from a man in his late teens or twenties with HIV.

The chain links TRBV7-6 to TRBJ1-1; D not resolved. V lost 4 bases, J lost 1 base, and 10 bases lay in between. The CDR3 consists of 14 residues. Germline assignment: CDR1 SGHVS and CDR2 FNYEAQ. CDR3 sequence (DNA): TGTGCCAGCAGCTCACAAGCGGGGAACACTGAAGCTTTCTTT. As protein: CASSSQAGNTEAFF.

The chain carries TRBV18 and TRBJ2-7; unclear D gene. CDR3 length: 16 residues. Per the germline V gene, CDR1 is KGHSH and CDR2 is LQKENI. The V end lost 0 bases, the J end lost 2 bases, and 14 bases lay between the germline ends. As DNA, the CDR3 is TGTGCCAGCTCACCACCCGGACGGCCCACTCCCTACGAGCAGTACTTC. Encoded protein: CASSPPGRPTPYEQYF. Full variable domain (outside the CDR3, taken from reference TRBV18 and TRBJ2-7): NAGVMQNPRHLVRRRGQEARLRCSPMKGHSHVYWYRQLPEEGLKFMVYLQKENIIDESGMPKERFSAEFPKEGPSILRIQQVVRGDSAAYFCASSPPGRPTPYEQYFGPGTRLTVT.

The chain carries TRBV6-5 and TRBJ1-1; D is unresolved. Germline CDR1 MNHEY, CDR2 SVGAGI. The V end was cut by 0 bases, the J end by 4 bases, with 9 bases between. This CDR3 is built from 14 residues. The DNA for the CDR3 is TGTGCCAGCAGTTACTCGAGCAAGGGCACTGAAGCTTTCTTT. Residues: CASSYSSKGTEAFF.

The chain is built from TRBV30 and TRBJ1-1; perhaps TRBD1 as D (5 bases). Trimming took 1 base from V and 4 from J, leaving 10 bases between them. CDR1 and CDR2 (germline): GTSNPN, SVGIG (reference sequence). The CDR3 totals 13 residues. The CDR3 coding sequence is TGTGCCTGGAGTGAGGGGTTTGGCACTGAAGCTTTCTTT. Translation gives CAWSEGFGTEAFF.

This sequence joins TRBV10-2 and TRBJ2-1; tentative D call: TRBD2 (6 bases). V dropped 6 bases and J dropped 0 bases, with 15 bases sitting between them. CDR1 and CDR2 from the germline V gene are WSHSY and SAAADI. The CDR3 spans 16 residues. The CDR3 DNA reads TGCGCCAGCAGCCCCCCGGGGAGGAGCTCCTACAATGAGCAGTTCTTC. It is translated as CASSPPGRSSYNEQFF.

This chain connects TRBV5-4 to TRBJ2-7, with 7 bases fitting TRBD2. CDR3 length: 15 amino acids. J gave up 2 bases and V 3 bases, and 8 bases lay outside the gene matches. Germline assignment: CDR1 SGHNT and CDR2 YYREEE (reference sequence). The DNA of the CDR3 is TGTGCCAGCAGCTCTCCCGGGACTAATACCTACGAGCAGTACTTC. Amino acids: CASSSPGTNTYEQYF. The complete variable domain, with remaining parts taken from reference TRBV5-4 and TRBJ2-7, reads ETGVTQSPTHLIKTRGQQVTLRCSSQSGHNTVSWYQQALGQGPQFIFQYYREEENGRGNFPPRFSGLQFPNYSSELNVNALELDDSALYLCASSSPGTNTYEQYFGPGTRLTVT.

The rearrangement uses TRBV7-2 and TRBJ2-7, with 13 bases aligning to TRBD2. Germline V gives CDR1 SGHTA, CDR2 FQGNSA. The CDR3 consists of 15 residues. The J segment lost 2 bases and the V segment lost 4 bases, leaving 2 bases of the junction unmatched. The chain's CDR3 is CASSSGLAGAYEQYF. CDR3 in DNA: TGTGCCAGCAGCTCCGGACTAGCGGGGGCCTACGAGCAGTACTTC.

The gene calls are TRBV28 and TRBJ1-5; the match to TRBD1 covers 11 bases. The J segment lost 9 bases and the V segment lost 4 bases, leaving 8 bases of the junction unmatched. Germline-derived CDR1 and CDR2 are MDHEN and SYDVKM. The CDR3 covers 15 residues. The CDR3 nucleotides read TGTGCCAGCAGTTCCCGGGACAGGGGGTGGGGGCCCCAGCATTTT. Amino acid sequence: CASSSRDRGWGPQHF. The full variable domain, completed using reference TRBV28 and TRBJ1-5, is DVKVTQSSRYLVKRTGEKVFLECVQDMDHENMFWYRQDPGLGLRLIYFSYDVKMKEKGDIPEGYSVSREKKERFSLILESASTNQTSMYLCASSSRDRGWGPQHFGDGTRLSIL.

The V gene is TRBV2, the J gene TRBJ2-4, with 8 bases aligning to TRBD1. Germline CDR1 reads SNHLY; CDR2 reads FYNNEI. The CDR3 spans 15 residues. V lost 7 bases to trimming and J lost 0 bases; unmatched junction nucleotides: 5. The CDR3 DNA reads TGTGCCAGCAACGGACAGGGCCTAGCCAAAAACATTCAGTACTTC. Translation gives CASNGQGLAKNIQYF.

CDR3 sequence (DNA): TGTGCCAGCCGGGACAGGGGACCCTACGAGCAGTACTTC. Protein sequence: CASRDRGPYEQYF. V and J are TRBV19 and TRBJ2-7; 10 bases match TRBD1. V gave up 9 bases and J gave up 2 bases; unmatched junction bases: 4. The CDR3 is made up of 13 amino acids. Germline V gene data show CDR1 as LNHDA and CDR2 as SQIVND (reference sequence).

The CDR3: CAWSLGEIDGYEQYF. The CDR3 DNA sequence: TGTGCCTGGAGCCTAGGGGAGATTGACGGCTACGAGCAGTACTTC. The chain recombines TRBV30 with TRBJ2-7; D is possibly TRBD1 or TRBD2 (5 bases each). Germline V gives CDR1 GTSNPN, CDR2 SVGIG (reference sequence). This CDR3 contains 15 residues. Trimming stripped 3 bases from V and 3 bases from J, with 18 bases between.

The genes are TRBV4-1 and TRBJ2-1, with D unclear. The germline gives CDR1 MGHRA, CDR2 YSYEKL. V gave up 4 bases and J gave up 3 bases, with 10 bases separating them. The CDR3 loop spans 14 amino acids. The CDR3 region has the DNA TGCGCCAGCAGCCTCATGGGTGGCTACAATGAGCAGTTCTTC. Protein sequence: CASSLMGGYNEQFF.

The chain recombines TRBV29-1 with TRBJ1-2; D is uncertain. Germline lookup yields CDR1 SQVTM and CDR2 ANQGSEA. CDR3 length equals 14 residues. The V and J ends lost 3 bases and 4 bases respectively, with 15 bases between them. CDR3 loop: CSVEKAVGSYGYTF. CDR3 in DNA: TGCAGCGTTGAGAAGGCGGTGGGCTCCTATGGCTACACCTTC.

This sequence joins TRBV2 and TRBJ2-7; 7 bases are shared with TRBD1. J lost 0 bases, V lost 6 bases, and 5 bases had no gene match. The CDR3 length is 14 residues. The germline V gene has CDR1 SNHLY and CDR2 FYNNEI. The CDR3 nucleotides read TGTGCCAGCAGCGAGGACAGGTTCTCCTACGAGCAGTACTTC. Protein product: CASSEDRFSYEQYF.